The rows below give T cell receptor beta chains drawn from one sample of a study of CD8 T cells in Susac syndrome. TCRdb used MiXCR to reprocess the immunoSEQ multiplex PCR reads, holding one entry per CDR3 protein. Among around 280,000 distinct CDR3 sequences listed, roughly 85% were seen once. The sample was CD8+ T cells from PBMCs. Source of these receptors: a human donor with multiple sclerosis. CDR3s include the opening cysteine and the closing phenylalanine or tryptophan. A D gene is named only where the DNA matches it firmly. The listing skips clone size in some rows; elsewhere it reads once, few, many or a size class.

V	size	D	J	DNA	CDR3
TRBV4-1	NA	NA	TRBJ1-1	TGCGCCAGCAGCCAAGATAGGGGGGGAAGCACTGAAGCTTTCTTT	CASSQDRGGSTEAFF
TRBV10-3	NA	NA	TRBJ2-2	TGTGCCATCAGTGACGTGGGAAGGAACACCGGGGAGCTGTTTTTT	CAISDVGRNTGELFF
TRBV27	NA	NA	TRBJ2-7	TGTGCCAGCAGTACCGCCTACGAGCAGTACTTC	CASSTAYEQYF
TRBV29-1	NA	TRBD2	TRBJ2-2	TGCAGCGTTGAAGTGTTTCTAGCGGGAAACACCGGGGAGCTGTTTTTT	CSVEVFLAGNTGELFF
TRBV27	NA	NA	TRBJ1-5	TGTGCCAGCAGTATCCGACTCAGCAATCAGCCCCAGCATTTT	CASSIRLSNQPQHF
TRBV5-1	NA	NA	TRBJ2-7	TGCGCCAGCAGCTTGGTCGAGGCGAGGGAGCAGTACTTC	CASSLVEAREQYF
TRBV19	once	NA	TRBJ2-2	TGTGCCAGTAGTATAGTGGGAAGCCGTGCGGGCACCGGGGAGCTGTTTTTT	CASSIVGSRAGTGELFF
TRBV2	NA	TRBD1	TRBJ1-2	TGTGCCAGCAGTCTTACCCGACAGGGGAACAAGCCTAGGGGCTACACCTTC	CASSLTRQGNKPRGYTF
TRBV28	NA	NA	TRBJ1-4	TGTGCCAGCAGTTCGCCCCCACGATTTGATGGAGCTAATGAAAAACTGTTTTTT	CASSSPPRFDGANEKLFF
TRBV18	NA	TRBD2	TRBJ2-1	TGTGCCAGCTCACCCTACGGACTAGGCAATGAGCAGTTCTTC	CASSPYGLGNEQFF
TRBV6-1	NA	TRBD1	TRBJ2-4	TGTGCCACCCATTTTAGGGACAGGGAAAACATTCAGTACTTC	CATHFRDRENIQYF
TRBV11-1	few	NA	TRBJ2-7	TGTGCCAGCAGCCCAACGACAGTTACCTACGAGCAGTACTTC	CASSPTTVTYEQYF
TRBV19	NA	NA	TRBJ2-1	TGTGCCAGTAGTATCGCACTAGTCGATGAGCAGTTCTTC	CASSIALVDEQFF
TRBV27	NA	TRBD2	TRBJ2-1	TGTGCCAGCAGTTCTAATCGGGGGGATGAGCAGTTCTTC	CASSSNRGDEQFF
TRBV5-1	NA	NA	TRBJ1-2	TGCGCCAGCAGCTTGGCCGGGGGGAGCGTGGACACCTTC	CASSLAGGSVDTF
TRBV29-1	NA	TRBD2	TRBJ2-1	TGCAGCGTGACTGGACTAGCGGGTTTCTACAATGAGCAGTTCTTC	CSVTGLAGFYNEQFF
TRBV14	few	NA	TRBJ2-3	TGTGCCAGCAGCCAAGAAAGCAGACCCACAGATACGCAGTATTTT	CASSQESRPTDTQYF
TRBV9	NA	NA	TRBJ2-7	TGTGCCAGCAGCAGGGTACCCTACGAGCAGTACTTC	CASSRVPYEQYF
TRBV5-6	NA	NA	TRBJ2-2	TGTGCCAGCAGCACCAAAATGGGAGAGTACACCGGGGAGCTGTTTTTT	CASSTKMGEYTGELFF
TRBV11-1	NA	TRBD2	TRBJ2-1	TGTGCCAGCAGCGATCGAATACCCGGGACTAGCGGGTATCTACACAATGAGCAGTTCTTC	CASSDRIPGTSGYLHNEQFF
TRBV5-1	NA	TRBD1	TRBJ1-2	TGCGCCAGCAGCTTGGATTTCGGGACAGGCTATGGCTACACCTTC	CASSLDFGTGYGYTF
TRBV28	NA	NA	TRBJ2-3	TGTGCCAGCAGTTTACCAGATACGCAGTATTTT	CASSLPDTQYF
TRBV28	NA	NA	TRBJ2-5	TGTGCCAGCAGCCCTTTTGAGCAAGTAGAGACCCAGTACTTC	CASSPFEQVETQYF
TRBV19	NA	NA	TRBJ2-4	TGTGCCAGTAGTATCTACGCGGGAACCAAAAACATTCAGTACTTC	CASSIYAGTKNIQYF
TRBV5-5	NA	NA	TRBJ2-3	TGTGCCAGCAGCCCCTCTTGGGGGTTCGAGACAGATACGCAGTATTTT	CASSPSWGFETDTQYF
TRBV7-8	once	NA	TRBJ2-3	TGTGCCAGCAGCTCTCACATGATTGGCCTCCCAGATACGCAGTATTTT	CASSSHMIGLPDTQYF
TRBV7-9	NA	NA	TRBJ2-5	TGTGCCAGCAGCTTAGTCAGAGGACCCAGCGAGACCCAGTACTTC	CASSLVRGPSETQYF
TRBV27	NA	NA	TRBJ2-7	TGTGCCAGCAGTAACCACCGGGGCTTCTCCTACGAGCAGTACTTC	CASSNHRGFSYEQYF
TRBV6-5	NA	NA	TRBJ2-5	TGTGCCAGCAGTTATGTGGGGCAAGAGACCCAGTACTTC	CASSYVGQETQYF
TRBV7-9	NA	TRBD2	TRBJ2-3	TGTGCCAGCAGCCCCAGGCGGGAGGGAACAGATACGCAGTATTTT	CASSPRREGTDTQYF
TRBV4-1	NA	TRBD2	TRBJ2-2	TGCGCCAGCAGCCAAGGAGCGGGAGTTGCCTCTACCGGGGAGCTGTTTTTT	CASSQGAGVASTGELFF
TRBV5-6	NA	NA	TRBJ1-2	TGTGCCAGCACCCCTGATGTGTCCGTGCACTATGGCTACACCTTC	CASTPDVSVHYGYTF
TRBV7-3	NA	NA	TRBJ2-1	TGTGCCAGCAGCGAAAGGGGTTCCTACAATGAGCAGTTCTTC	CASSERGSYNEQFF
TRBV5-4	NA	TRBD1	TRBJ1-2	TGTGCCAGCAGTCTCGACAGGGTTAATGGCTACACCTTC	CASSLDRVNGYTF
TRBV5-4	NA	TRBD2	TRBJ2-7	TGTGCCAGCAGCCCCTCCGGGACTAGCGGGAGGCCCACCTACGAGCAGTACTTC	CASSPSGTSGRPTYEQYF
TRBV29-1	NA	TRBD2	TRBJ2-7	TGCAGCGCGGGACTAGCGGGAGGGCCTGGCTACGAGCAGTACTTC	CSAGLAGGPGYEQYF
TRBV27	NA	NA	TRBJ1-2	TGTGCCAGCAGTTTGGGCGGGGTGGGTGGCTACACCTTC	CASSLGGVGGYTF
TRBV16	NA	NA	TRBJ2-4	TGTGCCAGCAGCCAATCAAGTGAGCTAGCCAAAAACATTCAGTACTTC	CASSQSSELAKNIQYF
TRBV3-1	NA	NA	TRBJ2-7	TGTGCCAGCAGCCAATCTTCGGCGTCCTACGAGCAGTACTTC	CASSQSSASYEQYF
TRBV28	NA	NA	TRBJ1-5	TGTGCCAGCAGTTGGCCACCGGAGGGAGGTCAGCCCCAGCATTTT	CASSWPPEGGQPQHF
TRBV10-3	NA	NA	TRBJ2-1	TGTGCCATCAGTGACCCGGACTCGACTCGAAGTCCTTACAATGAGCAGTTCTTC	CAISDPDSTRSPYNEQFF
TRBV19	NA	NA	TRBJ2-3	TGTGCCAGTAGTATAGCGTGGGACACAGATACGCAGTATTTT	CASSIAWDTDTQYF
TRBV6-1	NA	NA	TRBJ1-1	TGTGCCAGCGGGCCCAGCACTGAAGCTTTCTTT	CASGPSTEAFF
TRBV3-1	NA	TRBD2	TRBJ2-4	TGTGCCAGCAGCCAAGATCTCTCGGGGGGGAACATTCAGTACTTC	CASSQDLSGGNIQYF
TRBV5-4	NA	TRBD1	TRBJ1-2	TGTGCCAGCAGCTTGTCCTCCAGGGGGCAAGGCTACACCTTC	CASSLSSRGQGYTF
TRBV3-1	NA	TRBD2	TRBJ2-3	TGTGCCAGCAGCCAAGAGTTCCCTAGCGGCTGGGGCACAGATACGCAGTATTTT	CASSQEFPSGWGTDTQYF
TRBV5-1	NA	TRBD2	TRBJ2-7	TGCGCCAGCAATCATGGGGGGGTAGGCGGATACTCCTACGAGCAGTACTTC	CASNHGGVGGYSYEQYF
TRBV9	NA	NA	TRBJ1-1	TGTGCCAGCAGCGTAGGATGGAACACTGAAGCTTTCTTT	CASSVGWNTEAFF
TRBV6-5	few	TRBD2	TRBJ2-1	TGTGCCAGCAGTCCGGGACTAGCGGGAGGTGAGCAGTTCTTC	CASSPGLAGGEQFF
TRBV14	NA	NA	TRBJ2-5	TGTGCCAGCAGCCCGAAAAGGGGCCCTACGAGGGACCAAGAGACCCAGTACTTC	CASSPKRGPTRDQETQYF
TRBV13	NA	NA	TRBJ2-5	TGTGCCAGCAGCTTGAGGACCCAAGAGACCCAGTACTTC	CASSLRTQETQYF
TRBV7-9	NA	NA	TRBJ2-7	TGTGCCAGCAGCCAGGTGCCAGGGATCGGAAGCTCCTACGAGCAGTACTTC	CASSQVPGIGSSYEQYF
TRBV7-8	NA	TRBD2	TRBJ2-5	TGTGCCAGCAGCTCTGGACTAGCGGGAGACGAGACCCAGTACTTC	CASSSGLAGDETQYF
TRBV11-2	NA	NA	TRBJ2-7	TGTGCCAGCAGCCTTAGTCCTCACGGGGTCGGACGGACCTCGTACCCCCCTACGGAGCAGTACTTC	CASSLSPHGVGRTSYPPTEQYF
TRBV7-3	NA	TRBD1	TRBJ2-7	TGTGCCAGCAGCTCCGCCTTGGGACAGCCCCACTACGAGCAGTACTTC	CASSSALGQPHYEQYF
TRBV27	NA	NA	TRBJ2-1	TGTGCCAGCAGTTTAAGGGCTGATGAGCAGTTCTTC	CASSLRADEQFF
TRBV12-5	NA	NA	TRBJ1-1	TGTGCTAGTGGTTTGGCCCTGGACGCAGGTCGTGAAGCTTTCTTT	CASGLALDAGREAFF